The next 12 T cell receptor beta chains were all read from a single sample in a study of blood T cell repertoires in COVID-19. Clones were sequenced by immunoSEQ multiplex PCR, and TCRdb holds only the in-frame ones, with some missing. The sample comprises more than 120,000 clones, around 84% of which are singletons, and about 5% rests with the top ten. Sequencing was carried out using peripheral blood. These receptors all come from a human donor in a cohort sampled during active COVID-19.

The sample holds a few counts of this clone. This chain joins TRBV5-1 and TRBJ2-2, with D hard to call. CDR1 and CDR2 (germline): SGHRS, YFSETQ. V lost 0 bases and J 0 bases, leaving 6 bases between the germline ends. The CDR3 spans 15 residues. The CDR3 sequence is CASSLGAANTGELFF. CDR3 in DNA: TGCGCCAGCAGCTTGGGGGCAGCGAACACCGGGGAGCTGTTTTTT.

This rearrangement joins TRBV6-5 to TRBJ2-5; D possibly corresponds to TRBD1 (6 bases). Germline loops: CDR1 MNHEY, CDR2 SVGAGI. V lost 4 bases and J 5 bases, leaving 17 bases between the germline ends. The CDR3 has 15 residues. CDR3 sequence (DNA): TGTGCCAGCAGTTCCTTACAGGGTAGGGGGGAGACCCAGTACTTC. This sequence encodes CASSSLQGRGETQYF.

The genes are TRBV28 and TRBJ2-7; TRBD2 matches at 10 bases. CDR3 length: 17 residues. V trimming: 0 bases; J trimming: 7 bases; junction bases outside the gene matches: 12. Germline V lookup: CDR1 MDHEN, CDR2 SYDVKM. The CDR3 DNA follows: TGTGCCAGCAGTTTATGGCGTCAGCGGGAGGGCCCAGGGGAGCAGTACGTC. It yields the protein CASSLWRQREGPGEQYV.

The chain uses TRBV16 and TRBJ2-7; 10 positions match TRBD1. J gave up 7 bases and V 4 bases, and 7 bases lay outside the gene matches. The CDR3 sequence is 14 residues long. Germline CDR1 and CDR2: KGHSY and FQNENV. CDR3 coding DNA: TGTGCCAGCAGCCCGCGACAGGGGGCAGGGGAGCAGTACTTC. It translates to CASSPRQGAGEQYF. The whole variable domain, filled in from reference TRBV16 and TRBJ2-7, reads GEEVAQTPKHLVRGEGQKAKLYCAPIKGHSYVFWYQQVLKNEFKFLISFQNENVFDETGMPKERFSAKCLPNSPCSLEIQATKLEDSAVYFCASSPRQGAGEQYFGPGTRLTVT.

The chain recombines TRBV5-1 with TRBJ2-3, with 7 positions matching TRBD2. J was trimmed by 3 bases and V by 7 bases; bases with no gene match: 17. Germline assignment: CDR1 SGHRS and CDR2 YFSETQ. The CDR3 loop spans 17 amino acids. CDR3: CASSLEGGSSGTDTQYF. In nucleotides, the CDR3 is TGCGCCAGCTCCCTTGAGGGAGGGAGCTCGGGAACAGATACGCAGTATTTT. The full variable domain, with the rest looked up from reference TRBV5-1 and TRBJ2-3, is KAGVTQTPRYLIKTRGQQVTLSCSPISGHRSVSWYQQTPGQGLQFLFEYFSETQRNKGNFPGRFSGRQFSNSRSEMNVSTLELGDSALYLCASSLEGGSSGTDTQYFGPGTRLTVL.

The chain is built from TRBV7-2 and TRBJ2-4; D is ambiguous. The CDR3 runs 13 residues. Per the germline V gene, CDR1 is SGHTA and CDR2 is FQGNSA. The V gene lost 2 bases and the J gene lost 0 bases, with 2 bases spanning the gap. In DNA form, the CDR3 reads TGTGCCAGCAGCTTACTAGCCAAAAACATTCAGTACTTC. Encoded protein: CASSLLAKNIQYF.

This sequence joins TRBV11-3 and TRBJ2-7; 7 nucleotides line up with TRBD2. The CDR3 has 16 residues. V gave up 0 bases and J gave up 1 base; unmatched junction bases: 6. Germline-derived CDR1 and CDR2 are SGHNT and YENEEA. CDR3 region: CASSLERLAASYEQYV. CDR3 coding DNA: TGTGCCAGCAGCTTAGAGCGGCTAGCGGCTTCCTACGAGCAGTACGTC.

The chain couples TRBV11-2 to TRBJ1-2; TRBD1 matches 10 bases. This CDR3 has 15 residues. The V gene's germline CDR1 is SGHAT and CDR2 FQNNGV. J was trimmed by 4 bases and V by 1 base; bases with no gene match: 3. The CDR3 is CASSLARDRGYGYTF. The CDR3 nucleotides read TGTGCCAGCAGCTTAGCTCGGGACAGGGGCTATGGCTACACCTTC.

This clone appeared a single time. The rearrangement links TRBV7-8 to TRBJ2-4; TRBD1 matches 7 bases. Per the germline V gene, CDR1 is SGHVS and CDR2 is FQNEAQ. This CDR3 is 18 amino acids long. V lost 5 bases to trimming and J lost 0 bases; unmatched junction nucleotides: 13. The chain's CDR3 is CASSLRGHRDVAKNIQYF. Written as DNA, the CDR3 is TGTGCCAGCAGCCTTAGGGGGCACAGGGACGTAGCCAAAAACATTCAGTACTTC.

This clone has more than one count but fewer than ten. The chain uses TRBV15 and TRBJ1-1; no clear D gene. In germline, CDR1 is LNHNV, CDR2 YYDKDF (reference sequence). The CDR3 is 13 residues long. The V and J ends lost 10 bases and 3 bases respectively, with 15 bases between them. The CDR3 sequence: CAISRGRDTEAFF. The CDR3 nucleotides are TGTGCCATAAGCCGAGGGCGAGACACTGAAGCTTTCTTT. The full variable domain, completed using reference TRBV15 and TRBJ1-1, is DAMVIQNPRYQVTQFGKPVTLSCSQTLNHNVMYWYQQKSSQAPKLLFHYYDKDFNNEADTPDNFQSRRPNTSFCFLDIRSPGLGDTAMYLCAISRGRDTEAFFGQGTRLTVV.

This chain joins TRBV10-1 and TRBJ1-2; D is unresolved. The germline V gene has CDR1 WNHNN and CDR2 SYGVQD (reference sequence). The germline V and J ends were trimmed by 5 bases and 3 bases, with 10 bases remaining between them. The CDR3 is made up of 13 amino acids. DNA of the CDR3: TGCGCCAGCAGTAAGGGAGATCACTATGGCTACACCTTC. Translating gives CASSKGDHYGYTF.

DNA for the CDR3: TGTGCCAGCAGCCGACGAGGGACAGGGGCCAACACTGAAGCTTTCTTT. Translating it yields CASSRRGTGANTEAFF. This chain joins TRBV5-4 and TRBJ1-1, with 10 bases aligning to TRBD1. J was trimmed by 2 bases and V by 4 bases; bases with no gene match: 8. CDR1 SGHNT and CDR2 YYREEE come from the germline V gene (reference sequence). This CDR3 comprises 16 residues.